This T cell receptor (beta chain) was sequenced for a study of blood T cell repertoires in COVID-19. Study at large: The United States, Italy and Spain were the sources of the acute and convalescent COVID-19 samples. T cells, B-cell-depleted T cells, or PBMCs provided the cDNA or gDNA that served as material.

The CDR3 spans 15 residues. Trimming stripped 5 bases from V and 2 bases from J, with 17 bases between. Germline V gene lookup returns CDR1 SGHRS and CDR2 YFSETQ. Under the authors' procedure: Nucleated cell counts were estimated from reference gene primer amplification. The protocol was immunoSEQ multiplex PCR, while the TCRdb copy is restricted to in-frame clones and leaves out a portion. D and trimming come from the DNA, and the V and J calls and clone size come from that table. In the table there are 150,000 or so clones, 85% of which are singletons. The rearrangement joins TRBV5-1 to TRBJ2-7; D is perhaps TRBD1 (6 bases). Sequenced input: peripheral blood. The receptor was isolated from a human donor with acute or convalescent COVID-19. The donor label of this sample is uncertain. The CDR3 DNA sequence: TGCGCCAGCAGGTCCGGGACAAGCCTTACCTACGAGCAGTACTTC. It codes for CASRSGTSLTYEQYF.